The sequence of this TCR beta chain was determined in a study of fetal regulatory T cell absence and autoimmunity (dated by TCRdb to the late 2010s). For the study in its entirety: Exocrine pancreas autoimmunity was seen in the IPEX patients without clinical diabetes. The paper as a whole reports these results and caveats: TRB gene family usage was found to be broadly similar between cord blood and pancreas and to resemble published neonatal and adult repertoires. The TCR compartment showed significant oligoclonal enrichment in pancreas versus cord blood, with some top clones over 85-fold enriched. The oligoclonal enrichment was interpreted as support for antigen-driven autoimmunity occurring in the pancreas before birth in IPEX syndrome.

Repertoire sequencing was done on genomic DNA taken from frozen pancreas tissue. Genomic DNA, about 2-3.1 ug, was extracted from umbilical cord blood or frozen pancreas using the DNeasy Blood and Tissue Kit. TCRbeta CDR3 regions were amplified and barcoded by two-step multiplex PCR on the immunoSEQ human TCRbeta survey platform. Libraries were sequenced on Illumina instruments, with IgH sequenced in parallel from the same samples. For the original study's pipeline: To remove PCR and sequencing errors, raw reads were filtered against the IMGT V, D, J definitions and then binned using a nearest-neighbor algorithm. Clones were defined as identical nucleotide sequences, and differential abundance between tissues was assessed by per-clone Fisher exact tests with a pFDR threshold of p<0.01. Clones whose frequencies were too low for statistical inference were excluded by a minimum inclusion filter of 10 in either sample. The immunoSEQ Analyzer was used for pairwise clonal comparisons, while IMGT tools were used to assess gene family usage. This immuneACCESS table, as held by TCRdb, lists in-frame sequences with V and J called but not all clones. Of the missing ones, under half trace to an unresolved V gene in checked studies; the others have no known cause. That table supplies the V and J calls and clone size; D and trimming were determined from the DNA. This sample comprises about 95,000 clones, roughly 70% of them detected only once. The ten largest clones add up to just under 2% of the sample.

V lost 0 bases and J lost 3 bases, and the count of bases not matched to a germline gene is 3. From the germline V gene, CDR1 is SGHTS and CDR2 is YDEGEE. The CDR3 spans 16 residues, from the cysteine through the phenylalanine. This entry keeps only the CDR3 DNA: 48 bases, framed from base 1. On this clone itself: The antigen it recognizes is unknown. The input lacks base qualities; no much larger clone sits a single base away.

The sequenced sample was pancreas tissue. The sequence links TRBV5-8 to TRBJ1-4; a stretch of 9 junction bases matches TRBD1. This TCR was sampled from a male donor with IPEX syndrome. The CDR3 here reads CASSLGDRASNEKLFF. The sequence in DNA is TGTGCCAGCAGCTTGGGGGACAGGGCGTCTAATGAAAAACTGTTTTTT. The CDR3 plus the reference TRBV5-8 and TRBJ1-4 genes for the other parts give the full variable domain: EAGVTQSPTHLIKTRGQQATLRCSPISGHTSVYWYQQALGLGLQFLLWYDEGEERNRGNFPPRFSGRQFPNYSSELNVNALELEDSALYLCASSLGDRASNEKLFFGSGTQLSVL.